Listed here are 32 T cell receptor beta chains from one sample, sequenced in a study of cytomegalovirus exposure and HLA in healthy donors. The PCR was carried out with 60 Vbeta primers and 13 Jbeta primers. Measured with immunoSEQ multiplex PCR; TCRdb has only the in-frame clones, and not every one. This table holds around 150,000 clones, around 86% found once. The sequencing sample was made of PBMCs. The receptor set was obtained from a girl aged 2-10 years in good health and CMV-seropositive.

Here the CDR3 reads CARPLAGKTDTQYF. CDR3 nucleotides: TGTGCCCGCCCGCTAGCGGGTAAGACAGATACGCAGTATTTT. This chain joins TRBV30 and TRBJ2-3; 8 positions match TRBD2. Trimming cost V 8 bases and J 3 bases; bases outside gene matches: 10. The CDR3 extends over 14 amino acids. From germline, CDR1 is GTSNPN and CDR2 SVGIG (reference sequence). Together with reference TRBV30 and TRBJ2-3, the CDR3 gives the full variable domain: SQTIHQWPATLVQPVGSPLSLECTVEGTSNPNLYWYRQAAGRGLQLLFYSVGIGQISSEVPQNLSASRPQDRQFILSSKKLLLSDSGFYLCARPLAGKTDTQYFGPGTRLTVL.

The chain carries TRBV7-9 and TRBJ1-3, with 10 bases matching TRBD1. This CDR3 is 16 amino acids long. The V gene end was trimmed by 4 bases and the J gene end by 3 bases; junction bases not matched to a gene: 6. Germline V gives CDR1 SEHNR, CDR2 FQNEAQ (reference sequence). The CDR3 is CASSSPGQGFGNTIYF. The CDR3 DNA sequence: TGTGCCAGCAGCTCGCCGGGACAGGGGTTTGGAAACACCATATATTTT.

This clone appeared once. The rearrangement uses TRBV10-3 and TRBJ2-2; a weak D match, TRBD2 (5 bases). Between the trimmed V and J ends, which lost 0 bases and 9 bases, there was a span of 14 bases. The CDR3 is made up of 15 amino acids. Germline V gene sequence: CDR1 ENHRY, CDR2 SYGVKD. The CDR3 protein is CAISESKEGSRELFF. CDR3 DNA sequence: TGTGCCATCAGTGAGTCGAAAGAGGGCTCCCGGGAGCTGTTTTTT.

The chain links TRBV25-1 to TRBJ2-5; possibly TRBD2 for D (5 bases). Germline CDR1 MGHDK, CDR2 SYGVNS. The CDR3 spans 15 residues. V dropped 1 base and J dropped 3 bases, with 12 bases sitting between them. The CDR3, as DNA: TGTGCCAGCAGTGAATCAGGTAGACTAAAAGAGACCCAGTACTTC. Protein: CASSESGRLKETQYF.

The genes are TRBV11-3 and TRBJ2-6; tentative D call: TRBD1 (5 bases). Germline values: CDR1 SGHNT, CDR2 YENEEA. There are 15 residues in the CDR3. Trimming removed 4 bases at V and 0 bases at J, with 7 bases between. DNA for the CDR3: TGTGCCAGCAGCTCCCAGGGCTCTGGGGCCAACGTCCTGACTTTC. It codes for CASSSQGSGANVLTF.

The rearrangement uses TRBV4-1 and TRBJ2-5; maybe TRBD1 (6 bases). Trimming removed 1 base at V and 4 bases at J, with 16 bases between. This CDR3 contains 16 residues. Per germline, CDR1 MGHRA and CDR2 YSYEKL. CDR3 sequence reads: CASSQAHWGQRETQYF. CDR3 in DNA: TGCGCCAGCAGCCAAGCTCATTGGGGACAAAGAGAGACCCAGTACTTC.

CDR3 DNA sequence: TGTGCCATCAGTGAGTCGATAAGGGGCCTGGGACAGGGAAGCAATCAGCCCCAGCATTTT. Translating it yields CAISESIRGLGQGSNQPQHF. This sequence joins TRBV10-3 and TRBJ1-5; 9 nucleotides agree with TRBD1. From germline, CDR1 is ENHRY and CDR2 SYGVKD. CDR3 length equals 20 residues. With 0 bases clipped from V and 1 base from J, the junction kept 13 bases outside the gene matches.

This clone was detected once. The rearrangement links TRBV14 to TRBJ2-2; 7 positions agree with TRBD1. This CDR3 comprises 17 residues. CDR1 and CDR2 (germline): SGHDN, FVKESK. V gave up 1 base and J gave up 4 bases; unmatched junction bases: 9. CDR3 loop: CASSQVHGTAATGELFF. The CDR3 region has the DNA TGTGCCAGCAGCCAAGTTCACGGGACAGCGGCCACCGGGGAGCTGTTTTTT.

The V and J genes are TRBV9 and TRBJ1-6; maybe TRBD1 (6 bases). Deletions cut 1 base from V and 7 bases from J, with 15 bases between. The CDR3 spans 16 residues. CDR1 and CDR2 from the germline V gene are SGDLS and YYNGEE. CDR3 residues: CASSVNAGGVNSPLHF. CDR3 in DNA: TGTGCCAGCAGCGTAAATGCGGGGGGCGTAAATTCACCCCTCCACTTT.

In its sample, this clone was seen once. CDR3 amino acids: CASSGELNTNTQYF. The CDR3 nucleotides read TGTGCCAGTAGTGGAGAGTTAAACACGAATACGCAGTATTTT. V and J are TRBV19 and TRBJ2-3; no clear D gene. Trimming shortened V by 5 bases and J by 7 bases, and 16 bases separated the two germline ends. The CDR3 sequence is 14 residues long. Per the germline V gene, CDR1 is LNHDA and CDR2 is SQIVND (reference sequence).

A note on this clone: The junction departs from germline at one end; a sequencing error may be responsible. This sequence joins TRBV4-1 and TRBJ2-1, with 10 nucleotides matching TRBD2. The germline CDR1 and CDR2 sequences are MGHRA and YSYEKL. The CDR3 has 15 residues. The CDR3 loop reads CASSQVTSGIDEQLF. The CDR3 bases are TGCGCCAGCAGCCAAGTCACTAGCGGGATCGATGAGCAGCTCTTC.

V gene TRBV5-4 combines with J gene TRBJ2-7; 12 bases agree with TRBD2. The CDR3 sequence is 14 residues long. Trimming at V came to 7 bases and at J to 5 bases, leaving 7 bases not matched to a gene. Germline values: CDR1 SGHNT, CDR2 YYREEE (reference sequence). The CDR3 nucleotides are TGTGCCAGCCGGCTAGCGGGAGGGCCCCACGAGCAGTACTTC. It codes for CASRLAGGPHEQYF.

This chain joins TRBV28 and TRBJ2-7, with a tentative D call TRBD2 (6 bases). Looked up from germline, CDR1 is MDHEN and CDR2 is SYDVKM. The length of the CDR3 is 14 residues. Trimming left V 3 bases short and J 1 base short, with 10 bases between. The CDR3, as DNA: TGTGCCAGCAGTTTCCGGGACTCGTCCTACGAGCAGTACTTC. Translation gives CASSFRDSSYEQYF.

This sequence joins TRBV5-1 and TRBJ1-2; no firm D call. The CDR3 runs to 17 residues. Germline CDR1 is SGHRS and CDR2 is YFSETQ. Trimming pared 0 bases from V and 0 bases from J, leaving 15 bases between. CDR3 sequence reads: CASSLDPRRDANYGYTF. The DNA for the CDR3 is TGCGCCAGCAGCTTGGACCCCCGACGGGATGCTAACTATGGCTACACCTTC.

In its sample, this clone was seen a few times. The chain has TRBV4-1 and TRBJ1-2; 9 bases align to TRBD1. Unmatched junction bases numbered 7, after V lost 1 base and J lost 4 bases. The CDR3 totals 16 residues. CDR1 is MGHRA and CDR2 is YSYEKL in the germline V gene. CDR3 amino acids: CASSQVPGQGSYGYTF. In nucleotides, the CDR3 is TGCGCCAGCAGCCAAGTACCGGGACAGGGATCCTATGGCTACACCTTC.

V usage is TRBV4-2 and J usage is TRBJ2-5; TRBD2 agrees at 9 bases. Germline V gene data show CDR1 as LGHNA and CDR2 as YNFKEQ. V was pared by 4 bases and J by 5 bases, with 8 bases of the junction left unmatched. CDR3 length: 15 residues. The CDR3 nucleotides read TGTGCCAGCAGCCCGAGGAGCGGGGGGAGGGAGACCCAGTACTTC. It is translated as CASSPRSGGRETQYF.

This rearrangement joins TRBV6-5 to TRBJ1-3, with D perhaps TRBD1 (6 bases). Trimming cost V 4 bases and J 0 bases, with 13 bases left between them. This CDR3 region has 16 residues. Germline values: CDR1 MNHEY, CDR2 SVGAGI. The CDR3 DNA sequence: TGTGCCAGCAGTTGGACAGCCTTACTCTCTGGAAACACCATATATTTT. It yields the protein CASSWTALLSGNTIYF.

In nucleotides, the CDR3 is TGTGCCAGCAGTACTCCAGGGAATCGGGAAGCTTTCTTT. Its translation: CASSTPGNREAFF. The chain recombines TRBV6-6 with TRBJ1-1, with D perhaps matching TRBD1 (5 bases). The V and J ends lost 5 bases and 8 bases respectively, with 15 bases between them. CDR1 MNHNY and CDR2 SVGAGI come from the germline V gene (reference sequence). The CDR3 loop spans 13 amino acids.

The V gene is TRBV19, the J gene TRBJ2-1; 14 nucleotides match TRBD2. V lost 5 bases, J lost 5 bases, and 5 bases stayed unmatched. The germline V gene encodes CDR1 LNHDA and CDR2 SQIVND (reference sequence). This CDR3 has 16 amino acids. The CDR3 is CASSDRLAGGDNEQFF. In DNA form, the CDR3 reads TGTGCCAGTAGTGACCGACTAGCGGGAGGGGACAATGAGCAGTTCTTC.

The V and J genes are TRBV5-1 and TRBJ2-5; 12 bases are a match to TRBD2. There are 17 residues in the CDR3. Trimming cost V 1 base and J 0 bases; bases outside gene matches: 4. Germline CDR1 SGHRS, CDR2 YFSETQ. CDR3 loop: CASSLWTSGTYQETQYF. DNA for the CDR3: TGCGCCAGCAGCTTGTGGACTAGCGGGACCTACCAAGAGACCCAGTACTTC.

The chain employs TRBV28 and TRBJ2-7, with 11 bases aligning to TRBD2. The CDR3 is 14 amino acids. V was clipped by 8 bases and J by 0 bases; unmatched bases: 3. CDR1 and CDR2 (germline): MDHEN, SYDVKM. CDR3 bases: TGTGCCAGCCTTAGCGGGAGGGCCTCCTACGAGCAGTACTTC. Amino acid sequence: CASLSGRASYEQYF. The full variable domain, rest sourced from reference TRBV28 and TRBJ2-7, is DVKVTQSSRYLVKRTGEKVFLECVQDMDHENMFWYRQDPGLGLRLIYFSYDVKMKEKGDIPEGYSVSREKKERFSLILESASTNQTSMYLCASLSGRASYEQYFGPGTRLTVT.

This clone was observed a single time. The V gene is TRBV18, the J gene TRBJ2-1, with 10 bases aligning to TRBD2. CDR3 length: 16 residues. Trimming at V came to 3 bases and at J to 4 bases, leaving 6 bases not matched to a gene. In germline, CDR1 is KGHSH, CDR2 LQKENI. CDR3 in amino acids: CASSPMTSGPYNEQFF. The CDR3 nucleotides read TGTGCCAGCTCACCCATGACTAGCGGGCCTTACAATGAGCAGTTCTTC.

The rearrangement joins TRBV27 to TRBJ1-1, with D perhaps TRBD1 (5 bases). V lost 6 bases and J lost 5, with 13 bases in between. The CDR3 totals 13 residues. The germline V gene encodes CDR1 MNHEY and CDR2 SMNVEV (reference sequence). Here the CDR3 reads CASSRGSKTEAFF. The CDR3 region has the DNA TGTGCCAGCAGCCGGGGGAGCAAGACTGAAGCTTTCTTT.

The gene calls are TRBV6-1 and TRBJ2-4; weak D call: TRBD2 (6 bases). CDR1 MNHNS and CDR2 SASEGT come from the germline V gene. Trimming removed 4 bases at V and 6 bases at J, with 7 bases between. The CDR3 has 12 residues. This chain's CDR3 is CASSGGTNIQYF. CDR3 coding DNA: TGTGCCAGCAGTGGCGGGACAAACATTCAGTACTTC.

This chain uses TRBV28 with TRBJ1-1; tentative D call: TRBD1 (5 bases). This CDR3 comprises 14 residues. Trimming cost V 3 bases and J 1 base, with 9 bases left between them. Germline assignment: CDR1 MDHEN and CDR2 SYDVKM. For the CDR3, the DNA is TGTGCCAGCAGTTTCACGGGGGAGAACACTGAAGCTTTCTTT. It codes for CASSFTGENTEAFF.

The V gene is TRBV28, the J gene TRBJ1-5; D is undetermined. The CDR3 runs 14 residues. Looked up from germline, CDR1 is MDHEN and CDR2 is SYDVKM. The V end lost 3 bases, the J end lost 3 bases, and 9 bases lay between the germline ends. The DNA for the CDR3 is TGTGCCAGCAGTTTTAGTGTCACCAATCAGCCCCAGCATTTT. Translating gives CASSFSVTNQPQHF.

This clone has just one count. The chain is built from TRBV5-1 and TRBJ2-3; maybe TRBD1 (5 bases). V was trimmed by 0 bases and J by 5 bases, leaving 13 bases between them. Germline V gene sequence: CDR1 SGHRS, CDR2 YFSETQ. There are 15 residues in the CDR3. The chain's CDR3 is CASSLVRRVGDTQYF. The DNA for the CDR3 is TGCGCCAGCAGCTTGGTTCGCAGGGTGGGAGATACGCAGTATTTT.

This sequence joins TRBV18 and TRBJ2-5; D uncertain. In germline, CDR1 is KGHSH, CDR2 LQKENI. This CDR3 contains 14 residues. V was pared by 6 bases and J by 2 bases, with 13 bases between. The CDR3 DNA follows: TGTGCCAGCTCCCCTCCGGGTCCACAAGAGACCCAGTACTTC. It is translated as CASSPPGPQETQYF.

V usage is TRBV7-3 and J usage is TRBJ2-3, with TRBD2 matching over 10 bases. Germline values: CDR1 SGHTA, CDR2 FQGTGA. CDR3 length: 16 residues. V dropped 5 bases and J dropped 2; count of bases not matched to a gene: 7. CDR3 DNA: TGTGCCAGCAGCCCCGACCTAGCGGGAGACACAGATACGCAGTATTTT. It encodes CASSPDLAGDTDTQYF.

This chain joins TRBV20-1 and TRBJ2-7, with D possibly being TRBD1 (5 bases). There are 11 residues in the CDR3. CDR1 and CDR2 (germline): DFQATT, SNEGSKA (reference sequence). Trimming pared 4 bases from V and 5 bases from J, leaving 9 bases between. The CDR3 DNA reads TGCAGTGCTACTCAGGGCCACGAGCAGTACTTC. Translation gives CSATQGHEQYF.

Comment on this clone: Other nucleotide sequences in the sample specify the same CDR3. The J gene is TRBJ1-5, the V gene TRBV30, with TRBD1 identical over 10 bases. The V gene's germline CDR1 is GTSNPN and CDR2 SVGIG (reference sequence). CDR3 length equals 14 residues. J gave up 5 bases and V 2 bases, and 3 bases lay outside the gene matches. The CDR3: CAWSTGTGDQPQHF. The CDR3 nucleotides read TGTGCCTGGAGTACAGGGACAGGGGATCAGCCCCAGCATTTT.

The chain uses TRBV29-1 and TRBJ2-1; 7 bases align to TRBD2. There are 13 residues in the CDR3. V dropped 6 bases and J dropped 4; count of bases not matched to a gene: 6. Germline assignment: CDR1 SQVTM and CDR2 ANQGSEA. For the CDR3, the DNA is TGCAGCGTCTCCAGCGGGGTTTACAATGAGCAGTTCTTC. Translating it yields CSVSSGVYNEQFF.